In its sample, the clone carrying this T cell receptor (beta chain) was seen many times. Its matching antigen is unknown. The data stem from a study of T cells after yellow fever vaccination. The CDR3 spans 15 residues. The germline CDR1 and CDR2 sequences are SGHTA and FQGNSA. V lost 1 base and J 0 bases, leaving 10 bases between the germline ends. TCR cDNA was made by 5'RACE template switching, adding a universal primer site and UMIs. TCRdb re-called the 5' RACE reads with MiXCR, one entry per CDR3 protein. Here the sample spans more than 95,000 distinct CDR3 sequences, 6.5% to 9% being singletons. General study results and limits: Subsequent to the booster, the majority of primary-vaccination clones reappeared (about 97% CD4, 88% CD8).

The sequences come from CD4+ T cells sorted from PBMCs, collected around 45 days after the first yellow fever vaccination. This TCR was sampled from a man between 18 and 29 years old who received the YFV17D yellow fever vaccine. The rearrangement links TRBV7-2 to TRBJ2-7; D is tentatively TRBD1 or TRBD2 (5 bases each). CDR3 bases: TGTGCCAGCAGCTTAGTTGGGGGAAGCTCCTACGAGCAGTACTTC. Protein product: CASSLVGGSSYEQYF.